The clone carrying this TCR beta chain has just a few counts. From germline, CDR1 is GTSNPN and CDR2 SVGIG (reference sequence). CDR3 size: 17 residues. The V gene lost 0 bases and the J gene lost 4 bases, with 19 bases spanning the gap. The data derive from a study of blood T cell repertoires in COVID-19. Across the study: T cells, B-cell-depleted T cells, or PBMCs supplied cDNA or gDNA.

Profiling relied on immunoSEQ multiplex PCR, and the TCRdb table lists in-frame clones only, not all of them. Seen here are roughly 57,000 clones, around 79% observed once, and the top ten hold 43%. Sequencing was performed on peripheral blood. V and J are TRBV30 and TRBJ1-3; TRBD1 is a possible D gene (5 bases). The receptor's source is a man aged 70-80 years with active or convalescent COVID-19. The CDR3 reads CAWSVRANRMIGNTIYF. The CDR3 DNA reads TGTGCCTGGAGTGTACGGGCAAACAGGATGATCGGAAACACCATATATTTT.